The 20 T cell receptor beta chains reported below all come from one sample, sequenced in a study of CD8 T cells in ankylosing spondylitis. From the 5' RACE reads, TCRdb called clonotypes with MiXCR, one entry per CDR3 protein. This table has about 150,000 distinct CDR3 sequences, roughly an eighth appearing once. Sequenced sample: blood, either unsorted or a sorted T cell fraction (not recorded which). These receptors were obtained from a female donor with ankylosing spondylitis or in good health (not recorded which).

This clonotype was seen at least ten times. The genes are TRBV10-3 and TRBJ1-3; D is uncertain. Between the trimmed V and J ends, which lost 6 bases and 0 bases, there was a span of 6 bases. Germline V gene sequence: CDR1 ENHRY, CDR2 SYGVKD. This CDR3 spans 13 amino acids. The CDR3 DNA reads TGTGCCATCAGGTCAATCTCTGGAAACACCATATATTTT. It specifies CAIRSISGNTIYF.

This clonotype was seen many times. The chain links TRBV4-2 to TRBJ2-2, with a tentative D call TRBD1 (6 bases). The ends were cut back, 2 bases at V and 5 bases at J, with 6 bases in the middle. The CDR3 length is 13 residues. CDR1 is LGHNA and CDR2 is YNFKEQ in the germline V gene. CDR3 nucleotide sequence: TGTGCCAGCAGCCAAACAGGGACCGGGGAGCTGTTTTTT. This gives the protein CASSQTGTGELFF.

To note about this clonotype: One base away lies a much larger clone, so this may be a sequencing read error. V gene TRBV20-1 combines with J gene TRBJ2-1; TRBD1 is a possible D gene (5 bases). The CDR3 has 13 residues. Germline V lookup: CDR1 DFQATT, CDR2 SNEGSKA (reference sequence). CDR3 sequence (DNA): TGCAGTGCTAGAGATCCAGGACACAATGAGCAGTCCTTC. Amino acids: CSARDPGHNEQSF.

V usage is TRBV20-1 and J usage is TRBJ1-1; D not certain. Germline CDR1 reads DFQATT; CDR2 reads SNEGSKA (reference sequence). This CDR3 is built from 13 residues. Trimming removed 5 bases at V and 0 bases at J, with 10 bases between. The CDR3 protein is CSAVGSLNTEAFF. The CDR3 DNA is TGCAGTGCTGTCGGCAGCTTGAACACTGAAGCTTTCTTT.

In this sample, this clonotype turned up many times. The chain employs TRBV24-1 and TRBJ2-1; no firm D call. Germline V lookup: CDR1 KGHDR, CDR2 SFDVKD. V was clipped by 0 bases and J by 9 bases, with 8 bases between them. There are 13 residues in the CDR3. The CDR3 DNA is TGTGCCACCAGTGATTTGCAGGTCAGTGAGCAGTTCTTC. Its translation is CATSDLQVSEQFF.

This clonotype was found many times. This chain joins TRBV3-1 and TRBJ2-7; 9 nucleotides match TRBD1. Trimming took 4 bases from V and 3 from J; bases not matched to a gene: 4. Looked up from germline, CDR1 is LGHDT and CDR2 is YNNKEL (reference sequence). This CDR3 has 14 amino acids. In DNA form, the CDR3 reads TGTGCCAGCAGCCCCCGGGACAGGGACTACGAGCAGTACTTC. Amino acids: CASSPRDRDYEQYF.

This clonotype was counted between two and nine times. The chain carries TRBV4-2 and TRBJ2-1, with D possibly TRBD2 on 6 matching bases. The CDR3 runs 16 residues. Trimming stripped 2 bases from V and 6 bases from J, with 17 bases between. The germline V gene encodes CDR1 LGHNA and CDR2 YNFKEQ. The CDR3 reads CASSQHQRARTNEQFF. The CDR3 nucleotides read TGTGCCAGCAGCCAACACCAGCGGGCACGTACCAATGAGCAGTTCTTC.

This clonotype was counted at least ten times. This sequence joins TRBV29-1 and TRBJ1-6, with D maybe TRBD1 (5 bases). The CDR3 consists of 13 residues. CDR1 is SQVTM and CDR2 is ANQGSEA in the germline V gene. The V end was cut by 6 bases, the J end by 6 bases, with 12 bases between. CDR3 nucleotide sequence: TGCAGCGTCCTACTGACAGTTAATTCACCCCTCCACTTT. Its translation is CSVLLTVNSPLHF.

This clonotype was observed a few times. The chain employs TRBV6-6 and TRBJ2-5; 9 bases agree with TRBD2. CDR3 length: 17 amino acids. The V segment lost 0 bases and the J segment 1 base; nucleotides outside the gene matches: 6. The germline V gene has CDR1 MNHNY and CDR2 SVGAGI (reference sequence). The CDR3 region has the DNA TGTGCCAGCAGTTACTCGACGAGCGGGGGGTCCCAAGAGACCCAGTACTTC. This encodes CASSYSTSGGSQETQYF.

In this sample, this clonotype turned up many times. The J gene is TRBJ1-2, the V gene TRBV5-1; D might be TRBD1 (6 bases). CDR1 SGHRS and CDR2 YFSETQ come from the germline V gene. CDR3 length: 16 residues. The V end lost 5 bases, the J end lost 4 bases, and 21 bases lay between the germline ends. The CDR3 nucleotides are TGCGCCAGCAGGAGGGTACAGGGCCCATTACTCTATGGCTACACCTTC. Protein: CASRRVQGPLLYGYTF.

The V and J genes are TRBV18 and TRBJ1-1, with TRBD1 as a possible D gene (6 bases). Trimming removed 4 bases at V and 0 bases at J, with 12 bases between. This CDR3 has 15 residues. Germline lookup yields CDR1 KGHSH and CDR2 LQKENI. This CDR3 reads CASSLGGQMNTEAFF. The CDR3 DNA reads TGTGCCAGCTCACTCGGAGGACAGATGAACACTGAAGCTTTCTTT. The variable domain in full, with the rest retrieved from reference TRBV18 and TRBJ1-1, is NAGVMQNPRHLVRRRGQEARLRCSPMKGHSHVYWYRQLPEEGLKFMVYLQKENIIDESGMPKERFSAEFPKEGPSILRIQQVVRGDSAAYFCASSLGGQMNTEAFFGQGTRLTVV.

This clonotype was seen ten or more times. The CDR3 DNA reads as TGTGCCAGCAGCTACACAGGGTCCGGGACCCAGTACTTC. Amino acid sequence: CASSYTGSGTQYF. V and J are TRBV7-2 and TRBJ2-5; perhaps TRBD1 as D (6 bases). CDR3 length equals 13 residues. V was clipped by 4 bases and J by 7 bases, with 13 bases between them. The germline CDR1 and CDR2 sequences are SGHTA and FQGNSA.

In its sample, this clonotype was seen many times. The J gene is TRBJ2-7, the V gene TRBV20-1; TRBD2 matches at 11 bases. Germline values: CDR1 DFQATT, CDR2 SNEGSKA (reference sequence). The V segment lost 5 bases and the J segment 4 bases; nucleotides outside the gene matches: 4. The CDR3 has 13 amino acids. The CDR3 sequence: CSAYGTSGYEQYF. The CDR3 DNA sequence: TGCAGTGCTTATGGGACTAGCGGTTACGAGCAGTACTTC.

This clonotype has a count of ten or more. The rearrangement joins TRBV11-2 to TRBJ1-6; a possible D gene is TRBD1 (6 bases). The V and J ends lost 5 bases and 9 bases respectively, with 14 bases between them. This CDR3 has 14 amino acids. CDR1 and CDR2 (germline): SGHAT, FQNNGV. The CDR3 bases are TGTGCCAGCAGCATACAGGGTAGGGGTTCACCCCTCCACTTT. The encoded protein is CASSIQGRGSPLHF. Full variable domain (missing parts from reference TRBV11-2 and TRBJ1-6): EAGVAQSPRYKIIEKRQSVAFWCNPISGHATLYWYQQILGQGPKLLIQFQNNGVVDDSQLPKDRFSAERLKGVDSTLKIQPAKLEDSAVYLCASSIQGRGSPLHFGNGTRLTVT.

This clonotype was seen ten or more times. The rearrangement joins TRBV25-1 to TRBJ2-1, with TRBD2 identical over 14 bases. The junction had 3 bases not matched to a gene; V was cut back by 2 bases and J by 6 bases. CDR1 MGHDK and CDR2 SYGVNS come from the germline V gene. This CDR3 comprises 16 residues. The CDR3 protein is CASSEGGLAGGNEQFF. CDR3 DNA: TGTGCCAGCAGTGAAGGAGGACTAGCGGGAGGCAATGAGCAGTTCTTC.

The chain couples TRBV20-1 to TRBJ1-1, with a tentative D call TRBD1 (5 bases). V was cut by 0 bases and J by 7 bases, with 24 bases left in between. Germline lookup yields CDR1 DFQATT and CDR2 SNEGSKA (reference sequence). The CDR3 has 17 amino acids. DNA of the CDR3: TGCAGTGCTAGAGAGAGTCCTCCAGGGCTACCAAGGGGTGAAGCTTTCTTT. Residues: CSARESPPGLPRGEAFF.

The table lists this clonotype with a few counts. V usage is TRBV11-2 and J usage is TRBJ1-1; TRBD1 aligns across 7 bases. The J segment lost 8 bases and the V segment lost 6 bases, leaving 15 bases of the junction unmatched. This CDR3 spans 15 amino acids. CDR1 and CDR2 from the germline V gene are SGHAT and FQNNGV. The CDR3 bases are TGTGCCAGCAGATCGACGACAGGGCGGAGGATGGAAGCTTTCTTT. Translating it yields CASRSTTGRRMEAFF.

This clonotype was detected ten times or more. The CDR3 DNA follows: TGCAGCGTTGATAGGCAGGGAACTGAAGCTTTCTTT. This gives the protein CSVDRQGTEAFF. The chain joins TRBV29-1 to TRBJ1-1; TRBD1 is a possible D gene (5 bases). V lost 3 bases and J 5 bases, leaving 10 bases between the germline ends. CDR1 is SQVTM and CDR2 is ANQGSEA in the germline V gene. The CDR3 consists of 12 residues.

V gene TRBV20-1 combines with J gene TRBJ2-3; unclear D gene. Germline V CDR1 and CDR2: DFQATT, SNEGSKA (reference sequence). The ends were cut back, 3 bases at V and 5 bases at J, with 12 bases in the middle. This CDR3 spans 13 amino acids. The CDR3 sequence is CSASDLPGDTQYF. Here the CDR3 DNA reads TGCAGTGCTAGTGACCTCCCGGGAGATACGCAGTATTTT.

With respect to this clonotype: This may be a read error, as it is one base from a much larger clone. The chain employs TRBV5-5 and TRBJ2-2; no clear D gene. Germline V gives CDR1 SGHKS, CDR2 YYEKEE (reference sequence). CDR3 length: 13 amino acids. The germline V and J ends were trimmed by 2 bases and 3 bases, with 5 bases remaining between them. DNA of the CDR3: TGTGCCAGCAGCTTTTTGGACACCGGGGAGCTGTTTTTT. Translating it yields CASSFLDTGELFF.